Below are 6 T cell receptor beta chains sequenced from a single sample in a study of OX40 agonist ivuxolimab in advanced cancers. Libraries were prepared by immunoSEQ multiplex PCR; TCRdb keeps only in-frame clonotypes and omits some of them. The sample includes over 90,000 clones, 90% seen only once; the top ten take roughly 0.15%. The source was CD4+ or CD8+ T cells sorted from blood, collected in a trial of the OX40 agonist ivuxolimab. The receptors stem from an adult with an advanced solid tumor such as melanoma, head and neck, liver or kidney cancer.

The V gene is TRBV7-6, the J gene TRBJ2-7; unclear D gene. Germline V CDR1 and CDR2: SGHVS, FNYEAQ. Trimming took 5 bases from V and 4 from J, leaving 12 bases between them. The CDR3 has 13 residues. Here the CDR3 DNA reads TGTGCCAGCAGCCTCCAACCAACGTACGAGCAGTACTTC. Translating it yields CASSLQPTYEQYF.

The rearrangement uses TRBV5-6 and TRBJ2-7; D is possibly TRBD1 (5 bases). V was cut by 4 bases and J by 4 bases, with 12 bases left in between. The V gene's germline CDR1 is SGHDT and CDR2 YYEEEE. There are 13 residues in the CDR3. CDR3 bases: TGTGCCAGCAGCCCCCAAGGGGTTTACGAGCAGTACTTC. It encodes CASSPQGVYEQYF.

The chain couples TRBV30 to TRBJ2-7; TRBD1 matches at 10 bases. The CDR3 is 12 residues long. With V trimmed by 4 bases and J by 9 bases, 6 bases remained unmatched. Germline lookup yields CDR1 GTSNPN and CDR2 SVGIG (reference sequence). CDR3 region: CAWTGQGIGQYF. CDR3 sequence (DNA): TGTGCCTGGACGGGACAGGGGATTGGGCAGTACTTC. The full variable domain, completed using reference TRBV30 and TRBJ2-7, is SQTIHQWPATLVQPVGSPLSLECTVEGTSNPNLYWYRQAAGRGLQLLFYSVGIGQISSEVPQNLSASRPQDRQFILSSKKLLLSDSGFYLCAWTGQGIGQYFGPGTRLTVT.

The chain combines TRBV6-6 with TRBJ2-3; TRBD2 matches 13 bases. From germline, CDR1 is MNHNY and CDR2 SVGAGI (reference sequence). V shed 8 bases, J shed 2 bases, and the junction held 4 bases outside the gene matches. This CDR3 has 15 amino acids. The CDR3 DNA is TGTGCCAGCCATGGGACTAGCGGGATCACAGATACGCAGTATTTT. Protein: CASHGTSGITDTQYF.

The V gene is TRBV18, the J gene TRBJ2-5, with D tentatively TRBD1 (5 bases). Germline V gene lookup returns CDR1 KGHSH and CDR2 LQKENI. The CDR3 length is 13 residues. Trimming cost V 4 bases and J 5 bases, with 11 bases left between them. The CDR3 loop is CASSHQGRETQYF. DNA for the CDR3: TGTGCCAGCTCACATCAGGGAAGGGAGACCCAGTACTTC.

The rearrangement links TRBV19 to TRBJ2-2; D is possibly TRBD2 (5 bases). Trimming removed 3 bases from V and 4 bases from J, with 21 bases in between. The germline V gene has CDR1 LNHDA and CDR2 SQIVND (reference sequence). The CDR3 runs 18 residues. The DNA for the CDR3 is TGTGCCAGTAGTATCATGTTGGGCGCGGGCGGAGGCACCGGGGAGCTGTTTTTT. Its protein product is CASSIMLGAGGGTGELFF.